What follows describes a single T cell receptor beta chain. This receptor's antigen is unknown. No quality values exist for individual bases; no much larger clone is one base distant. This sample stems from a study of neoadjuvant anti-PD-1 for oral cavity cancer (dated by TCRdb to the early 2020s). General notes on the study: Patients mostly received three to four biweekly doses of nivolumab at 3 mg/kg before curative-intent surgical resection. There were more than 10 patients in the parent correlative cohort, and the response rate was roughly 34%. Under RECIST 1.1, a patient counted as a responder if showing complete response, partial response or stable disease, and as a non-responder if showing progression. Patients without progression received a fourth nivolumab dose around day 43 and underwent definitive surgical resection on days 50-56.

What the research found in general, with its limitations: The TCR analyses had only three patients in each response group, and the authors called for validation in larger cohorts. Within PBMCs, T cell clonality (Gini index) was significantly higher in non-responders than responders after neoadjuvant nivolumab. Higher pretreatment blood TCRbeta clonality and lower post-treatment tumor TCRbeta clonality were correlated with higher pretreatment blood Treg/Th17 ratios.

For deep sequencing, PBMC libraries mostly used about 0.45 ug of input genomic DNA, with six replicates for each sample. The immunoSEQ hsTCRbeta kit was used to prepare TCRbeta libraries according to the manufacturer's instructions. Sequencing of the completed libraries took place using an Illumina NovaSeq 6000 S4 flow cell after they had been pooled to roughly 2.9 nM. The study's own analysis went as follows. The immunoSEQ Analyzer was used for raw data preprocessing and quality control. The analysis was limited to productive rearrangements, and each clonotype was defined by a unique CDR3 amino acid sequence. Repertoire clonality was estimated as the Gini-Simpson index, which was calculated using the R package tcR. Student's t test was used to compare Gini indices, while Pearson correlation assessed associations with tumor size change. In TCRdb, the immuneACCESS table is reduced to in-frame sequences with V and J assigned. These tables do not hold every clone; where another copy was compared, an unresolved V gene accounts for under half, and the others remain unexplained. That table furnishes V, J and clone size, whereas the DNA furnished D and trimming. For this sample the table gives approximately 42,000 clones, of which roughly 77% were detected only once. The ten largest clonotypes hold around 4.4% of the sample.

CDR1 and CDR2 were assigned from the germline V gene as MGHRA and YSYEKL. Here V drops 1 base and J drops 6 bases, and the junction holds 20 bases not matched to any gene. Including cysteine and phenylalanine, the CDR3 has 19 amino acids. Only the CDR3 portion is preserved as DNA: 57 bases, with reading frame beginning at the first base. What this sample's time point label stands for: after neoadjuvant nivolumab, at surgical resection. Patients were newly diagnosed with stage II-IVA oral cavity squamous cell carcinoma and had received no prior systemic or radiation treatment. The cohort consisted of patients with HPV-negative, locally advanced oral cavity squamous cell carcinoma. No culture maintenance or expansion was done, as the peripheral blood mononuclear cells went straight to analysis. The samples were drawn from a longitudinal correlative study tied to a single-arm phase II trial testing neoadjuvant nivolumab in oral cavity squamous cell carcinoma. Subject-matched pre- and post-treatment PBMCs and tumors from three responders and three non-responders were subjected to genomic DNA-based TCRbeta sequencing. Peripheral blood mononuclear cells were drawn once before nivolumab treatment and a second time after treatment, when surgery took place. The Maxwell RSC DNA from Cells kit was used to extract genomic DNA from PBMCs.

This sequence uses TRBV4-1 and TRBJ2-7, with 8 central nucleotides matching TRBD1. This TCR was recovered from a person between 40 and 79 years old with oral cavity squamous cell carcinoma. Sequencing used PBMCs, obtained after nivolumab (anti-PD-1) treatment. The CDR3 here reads CASSQATIFSGQGNSEQYF. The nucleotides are TGCGCCAGCAGCCAAGCAACGATATTTTCAGGACAGGGTAACAGCGAGCAGTACTTC.